This entry lists 12 T cell receptor beta chains sequenced from one sample in a study of shared clonotypes between healthy human individuals. The data were produced by immunoSEQ multiplex PCR, yet TCRdb's version contains in-frame clones alone and is incomplete. The repertoire consists of fewer than 3 million clones, with 92% occurring once and the leading ten covering approximately 0.4%. The sample was naive CD4+ T cells from PBMCs. The subset denotes: CD45RA+ positively selected. The receptors stem from a man in his late teens or twenties in good health. Some clones in this sample may be carry-over from other donors' samples.

The rearrangement joins TRBV7-3 to TRBJ2-1; TRBD2 matches 9 bases. CDR1 is SGHTA, CDR2 FQGTGA, per germline. This CDR3 contains 14 residues. V dropped 3 bases and J dropped 7; count of bases not matched to a gene: 4. This CDR3 is CASSLSLAGNEQFF. In DNA, the CDR3 is TGTGCCAGCAGCTTGAGCCTAGCGGGGAATGAGCAGTTCTTC.

The rearrangement joins TRBV6-5 to TRBJ1-4; no definite D call. This CDR3 has 15 amino acids. V was pared by 5 bases and J by 6 bases, with 16 bases between. CDR1 and CDR2 (germline): MNHEY, SVGAGI. The CDR3 DNA sequence: TGTGCCAGCAGTCCGGTTGCAGGTGCAGATGAAAAACTGTTTTTT. Translating it yields CASSPVAGADEKLFF.

V usage is TRBV7-8 and J usage is TRBJ2-5; weak D call: TRBD1 (6 bases). CDR3 length: 16 amino acids. Trimming shortened V by 4 bases and J by 3 bases, and 18 bases separated the two germline ends. Germline assignment: CDR1 SGHVS and CDR2 FQNEAQ. The CDR3 DNA reads TGTGCCAGCAGCTCCCAAAGAGGACAGACTAAAGAGACCCAGTACTTC. This translates into CASSSQRGQTKETQYF.

The chain recombines TRBV5-1 with TRBJ2-2, with TRBD2 identical over 8 bases. Trimming removed 4 bases from V and 1 base from J; junction bases left unmatched: 6. From germline, CDR1 is SGHRS and CDR2 YFSETQ. The CDR3 extends over 16 amino acids. The CDR3 spells CASSARTSMNTGELFF. The CDR3 nucleotides are TGCGCCAGCAGCGCCCGGACTAGCATGAACACCGGGGAGCTGTTTTTT.

The V and J genes are TRBV10-3 and TRBJ2-1; a weak D match, TRBD1 (5 bases). The CDR3 contains 18 residues. CDR1 and CDR2 from the germline V gene are ENHRY and SYGVKD. V lost 4 bases, J lost 1 base, and 20 bases lay in between. The CDR3 region has the DNA TGTGCCATCAGTGCCGGCGGCAGGGTTGGCAGGTCCTACAATGAGCAGTTCTTC. Protein product: CAISAGGRVGRSYNEQFF.

Concerning this clone: At one boundary the junction diverges from the germline segment, which might be a read error. The chain joins TRBV5-1 to TRBJ1-2; no firm D call. This CDR3 comprises 14 residues. Per germline, CDR1 SGHRS and CDR2 YFSETQ. The CDR3 coding sequence is TGCGCCAGCAGCTTGGACACTCCTAACTATGACTACACCTTC. This sequence encodes CASSLDTPNYDYTF.

The CDR3 DNA reads as TGTGCCAGCACCGGTAGCGGGAGCCCCACCTACGAGCAGTACTTC. Amino acids: CASTGSGSPTYEQYF. The rearrangement uses TRBV6-5 and TRBJ2-7; 9 bases are shared with TRBD2. The CDR3 extends over 15 amino acids. Germline assignment: CDR1 MNHEY and CDR2 SVGAGI. Trimming at V came to 7 bases and at J to 2 bases, leaving 9 bases not matched to a gene.

For the CDR3, the DNA is TGTGCCAGCAGCTTGATTCAGGGGGTTGGGGAGACCCAGTACTTC. As protein: CASSLIQGVGETQYF. The chain combines TRBV11-2 with TRBJ2-5; 7 bases fit TRBD1. Germline-derived CDR1 and CDR2 are SGHAT and FQNNGV. This CDR3 spans 15 amino acids. V shed 3 bases and J 5 bases; nucleotides not matched to a gene: 9. The full variable domain, with the rest looked up from reference TRBV11-2 and TRBJ2-5, is EAGVAQSPRYKIIEKRQSVAFWCNPISGHATLYWYQQILGQGPKLLIQFQNNGVVDDSQLPKDRFSAERLKGVDSTLKIQPAKLEDSAVYLCASSLIQGVGETQYFGPGTRLLVL.

This clone was recorded only once. The chain has TRBV19 and TRBJ1-2; D is possibly TRBD1 (5 bases). Germline CDR1 reads LNHDA; CDR2 reads SQIVND (reference sequence). CDR3 length: 15 amino acids. The CDR3 sequence: CAVTSEGARGYGYTF. CDR3 nucleotide sequence: TGTGCGGTAACCTCGGAAGGGGCGCGAGGCTATGGCTACACCTTC.

DNA for the CDR3: TGTGCCAGCAGTTCCCGGGGCTCGGTTTTTGGAGGCTACACCTTC. It translates to CASSSRGSVFGGYTF. The chain carries TRBV6-6 and TRBJ1-2, with D perhaps TRBD1 (5 bases). The V gene's germline CDR1 is MNHNY and CDR2 SVGAGI (reference sequence). The CDR3 is 15 amino acids. V was pared by 4 bases and J by 8 bases, with 20 bases between.

Regarding this clone: This sample also contains other DNA sequences that code for the same CDR3. The V gene is TRBV7-3, the J gene TRBJ2-1; TRBD2 agrees at 13 bases. Trimming removed 2 bases from V and 8 bases from J; junction bases left unmatched: 0. The CDR3 totals 14 residues. The germline gives CDR1 SGHTA, CDR2 FQGTGA. The CDR3 DNA reads as TGTGCCAGCAGCTTAGGACTAGCGGGAGATGAGCAGTTCTTC. Its translation: CASSLGLAGDEQFF.

The chain joins TRBV7-3 to TRBJ2-3; 8 bases agree with TRBD2. V lost 5 bases, J lost 3 bases, and 13 bases stayed unmatched. Germline V lookup: CDR1 SGHTA, CDR2 FQGTGA. The CDR3 contains 17 residues. The DNA for the CDR3 is TGTGCCAGCAGCGCCCAGGGGAGCGGGAGACGGACAGATACGCAGTATTTT. Residues: CASSAQGSGRRTDTQYF.